The 26 T cell receptor beta chains below all came from one sample that was sequenced in a study of shared clonotypes between healthy human individuals. The table came from immunoSEQ multiplex PCR; TCRdb's copy has only in-frame clones and leaves some out. The table lists about 1.1 million clones, approximately 80% of them singletons. Sequencing was carried out using memory CD4+ T cells from PBMCs. Subset specified: CD45RA-negative fraction. Receptor source: a man between 18 and 29 years old in good health. Some clones in this sample may be carry-over from other donors' samples.

V usage is TRBV27 and J usage is TRBJ2-5; the match to TRBD1 covers 9 bases. The J call could be wrong; TRBJ2-7 is a better fit for the DNA end. Germline V gene lookup returns CDR1 MNHEY and CDR2 SMNVEV (reference sequence). The CDR3 spans 14 residues. Here the CDR3 DNA reads TGTGCCAGCAGGTGGGGACAGGGTCCCTACGAGCAGTACTTC. Translated: CASRWGQGPYEQYF.

This chain connects TRBV6-1 to TRBJ1-5, with D hard to call. This CDR3 comprises 16 residues. Germline CDR1 and CDR2: MNHNS and SASEGT. Trimming shortened V by 0 bases and J by 0 bases, and 9 bases separated the two germline ends. CDR3 DNA: TGTGCCAGCAGTGAAGCTAGCCAGTTTAGCAATCAGCCCCAGCATTTT. Amino acids: CASSEASQFSNQPQHF.

V usage is TRBV5-1 and J usage is TRBJ2-7; 7 bases are a match to TRBD1. Germline values: CDR1 SGHRS, CDR2 YFSETQ. The ends lost 0 bases at V and 2 bases at J; junction bases unmatched: 8. The CDR3 sequence is 16 residues long. The CDR3 reads CASSLASGTATYEQYF. CDR3 nucleotide sequence: TGCGCCAGCAGCTTGGCATCCGGGACAGCAACCTACGAGCAGTACTTC.

The V gene is TRBV7-2, the J gene TRBJ2-7; D unclear. V was trimmed by 4 bases and J by 0 bases, leaving 10 bases between them. CDR3 length: 14 residues. The V gene's germline CDR1 is SGHTA and CDR2 FQGNSA. CDR3 amino acids: CASSSPRSSYEQYF. The CDR3 coding sequence is TGTGCCAGCAGCTCCCCACGCAGCTCCTACGAGCAGTACTTC.

This clone has only one observation. CDR3 in amino acids: CASSPEFTYEQYF. The CDR3 DNA sequence: TGTGCCAGCAGCCCCGAATTTACCTACGAGCAGTACTTC. The J gene is TRBJ2-7, the V gene TRBV2; D gene unclear. The V end was cut by 6 bases, the J end by 2 bases, with 11 bases between. This CDR3 has 13 amino acids. Germline V CDR1 and CDR2: SNHLY, FYNNEI.

Of note for this clone: The identical CDR3 is also encoded by other nucleotide sequences in the sample. The chain joins TRBV5-1 to TRBJ1-2; D unclear. The CDR3 sequence is 14 residues long. The V end was cut by 0 bases, the J end by 0 bases, with 6 bases between. The germline V gene has CDR1 SGHRS and CDR2 YFSETQ. CDR3 in DNA: TGCGCCAGCAGCTTGGACAGCCCTAACTATGGCTACACCTTC. Encoded protein: CASSLDSPNYGYTF.

The rearrangement links TRBV19 to TRBJ1-4, with TRBD1 matching over 10 bases. Trimming took 6 bases from V and 6 from J; bases not matched to a gene: 4. The CDR3 covers 14 residues. The V gene's germline CDR1 is LNHDA and CDR2 SQIVND (reference sequence). Here the CDR3 reads CASRPGQGHEKLFF. Written as DNA, the CDR3 is TGTGCCAGTAGGCCGGGACAGGGGCATGAAAAACTGTTTTTT.

In the case of this clone: In the same sample, other DNA sequences code for this CDR3. The chain links TRBV6-1 to TRBJ2-5, with TRBD1 as a possible D gene (5 bases). Germline assignment: CDR1 MNHNS and CDR2 SASEGT. V lost 7 bases and J 7 bases, leaving 7 bases between the germline ends. The CDR3 totals 10 residues. The CDR3 region has the DNA TGTGCCAGCACAAGGGGGACCCAGTACTTC. This sequence encodes CASTRGTQYF.

This clone was seen more than once but under ten times. This chain uses TRBV18 with TRBJ2-2; D possibly corresponds to TRBD2 (6 bases). Per the germline V gene, CDR1 is KGHSH and CDR2 is LQKENI. CDR3 length equals 18 residues. The V end lost 6 bases, the J end lost 4 bases, and 24 bases lay between the germline ends. DNA of the CDR3: TGTGCCAGCTCGCTGTCCCCCGGGTCCGGGAGCTTCACCGGGGAGCTGTTTTTT. This encodes CASSLSPGSGSFTGELFF.

This chain uses TRBV6-1 with TRBJ1-5; D might be TRBD1 (5 bases). The CDR3 is 15 residues long. From germline, CDR1 is MNHNS and CDR2 SASEGT. V lost 6 bases to trimming and J lost 0 bases, with 12 bases between them. In DNA, the CDR3 is TGTGCCAGCAGCCCCCTGGGGGATAGCAATCAGCCCCAGCATTTT. Protein product: CASSPLGDSNQPQHF.

The chain recombines TRBV5-1 with TRBJ2-3; D is possibly TRBD1 or TRBD2 (6 bases each). The germline V gene encodes CDR1 SGHRS and CDR2 YFSETQ. The CDR3 length is 15 residues. V was pared by 7 bases and J by 0 bases, with 15 bases between. CDR3 sequence (DNA): TGCGCCAGCGGAATTGGAGGGGGGAGCACAGATACGCAGTATTTT. Protein product: CASGIGGGSTDTQYF.

The chain links TRBV27 to TRBJ1-2; no clear D. There are 13 residues in the CDR3. From germline, CDR1 is MNHEY and CDR2 SMNVEV (reference sequence). V lost 10 bases and J 3 bases, leaving 15 bases between the germline ends. CDR3 in amino acids: CATRAGNDYGYTF. The CDR3 nucleotides are TGTGCCACCCGGGCCGGGAACGACTATGGCTACACCTTC.

The rearrangement joins TRBV7-3 to TRBJ2-6; D may be TRBD1 (5 bases). The V gene lost 2 bases and the J gene lost 4 bases, with 9 bases spanning the gap. The CDR3 length is 15 residues. Germline CDR1 SGHTA, CDR2 FQGTGA. CDR3 sequence (DNA): TGTGCCAGCAGCTTACTGGGGCTAGGGGCCAACGTCCTGACTTTC. Protein: CASSLLGLGANVLTF.

The chain carries TRBV27 and TRBJ1-1; 10 nucleotides line up with TRBD1. CDR3 length: 15 residues. V was clipped by 6 bases and J by 2 bases; unmatched bases: 6. CDR1 MNHEY and CDR2 SMNVEV come from the germline V gene (reference sequence). CDR3 sequence (DNA): TGTGCCAGCAGCATGGACAGGGGGTATAACACTGAAGCTTTCTTT. Its translation: CASSMDRGYNTEAFF.

The chain couples TRBV10-3 to TRBJ1-1; 7 bases align to TRBD1. CDR1 is ENHRY and CDR2 is SYGVKD in the germline V gene. Germline trimming cut 5 bases from V and 1 base from J; bases unmatched to any gene: 7. The CDR3 spans 15 residues. Written as DNA, the CDR3 is TGTGCCATCAGTCTATCGGGACAGAAGAACACTGAAGCTTTCTTT. Residues: CAISLSGQKNTEAFF.

The chain employs TRBV11-3 and TRBJ2-2; 11 bases line up with TRBD1. The ends lost 5 bases at V and 5 bases at J; junction bases unmatched: 4. CDR1 and CDR2 from the germline V gene are SGHNT and YENEEA. The CDR3 runs to 15 residues. The CDR3 DNA follows: TGTGCCAGCAGCCTCGGGACAGGGGGAACCGGGGAGCTGTTTTTT. Its protein product is CASSLGTGGTGELFF.

V is TRBV27 and J is TRBJ2-5; 10 bases line up with TRBD2. Germline V gives CDR1 MNHEY, CDR2 SMNVEV (reference sequence). The trim removed 5 bases at V and 5 bases at J, leaving 11 bases unmatched. The CDR3 length is 16 residues. CDR3 in amino acids: CASSRSGRALRETQYF. In nucleotides, the CDR3 is TGTGCCAGCAGTAGGAGCGGGAGGGCCCTCAGGGAGACCCAGTACTTC.

The J gene is TRBJ2-3, the V gene TRBV6-5, with 9 positions matching TRBD2. V shed 4 bases, J shed 4 bases, and the junction held 3 bases outside the gene matches. The CDR3 runs to 14 residues. The V gene's germline CDR1 is MNHEY and CDR2 SVGAGI. The CDR3 coding sequence is TGTGCCAGCAGTTCTAGGACTAGCGCAGATACGCAGTATTTT. Translated, it gives CASSSRTSADTQYF.

In its sample, this clone was seen once. The chain couples TRBV5-6 to TRBJ1-2; TRBD1 matches at 7 bases. The CDR3 has 15 amino acids. The trim removed 5 bases at V and 7 bases at J, leaving 14 bases unmatched. CDR1 is SGHDT and CDR2 is YYEEEE in the germline V gene. The CDR3 DNA follows: TGTGCCAGCAGTTTTCCTTCCGGGACAGTAGGTGGCTACACCTTC. Amino acid sequence: CASSFPSGTVGGYTF. Full variable domain (remainder filled in from reference TRBV5-6 and TRBJ1-2): DAGVTQSPTHLIKTRGQQVTLRCSPKSGHDTVSWYQQALGQGPQFIFQYYEEEERQRGNFPDRFSGHQFPNYSSELNVNALLLGDSALYLCASSFPSGTVGGYTFGSGTRLTVV.

The chain couples TRBV7-2 to TRBJ1-3, with D possibly TRBD1 on 5 matching bases. Germline CDR1 reads SGHTA; CDR2 reads FQGNSA. The CDR3 contains 17 residues. The V gene lost 6 bases and the J gene lost 0 bases, with 18 bases spanning the gap. Here the CDR3 DNA reads TGTGCCAGCAGGGGGGGATTAGGGACTTACTCTGGAAACACCATATATTTT. Translating gives CASRGGLGTYSGNTIYF.

The J gene is TRBJ2-2, the V gene TRBV5-1; TRBD2 aligns across 11 bases. Losses at the gene ends were 5 bases for V and 6 bases for J; bases not matched to a gene: 6. CDR1 and CDR2 (germline): SGHRS, YFSETQ. The CDR3 runs 15 residues. DNA for the CDR3: TGCGCCAGCAGTTTGACTAGCGGGATTCCCGGGGAGCTGTTTTTT. Residues: CASSLTSGIPGELFF.

The gene calls are TRBV28 and TRBJ1-2, with D unclear. The CDR3 is made up of 15 amino acids. Trimming pared 3 bases from V and 4 bases from J, leaving 15 bases between. Germline assignment: CDR1 MDHEN and CDR2 SYDVKM. CDR3 in amino acids: CASSFSLGQVYGYTF. The CDR3 DNA reads as TGTGCCAGCAGTTTTTCATTGGGTCAGGTCTATGGCTACACCTTC.

V and J are TRBV5-1 and TRBJ2-1; D not resolved. V was pared by 2 bases and J by 2 bases, with 8 bases between. Germline loops: CDR1 SGHRS, CDR2 YFSETQ. The CDR3 spans 14 residues. The CDR3 region is CASSFQLAYNEQFF. For the CDR3, the DNA is TGCGCCAGCAGCTTCCAGCTAGCCTACAATGAGCAGTTCTTC.

This chain joins TRBV6-6 and TRBJ1-1, with D maybe TRBD1 (6 bases). Trimming shortened V by 2 bases and J by 1 base, and 8 bases separated the two germline ends. The CDR3 is made up of 14 amino acids. The germline gives CDR1 MNHNY, CDR2 SVGAGI (reference sequence). CDR3 DNA sequence: TGTGCCAGCAGTTACAGACAGGAGAACACTGAAGCTTTCTTT. Translating it yields CASSYRQENTEAFF.

This rearrangement joins TRBV25-1 to TRBJ2-1; the match to TRBD1 covers 7 bases. V dropped 5 bases and J dropped 4; count of bases not matched to a gene: 5. The germline CDR1 and CDR2 sequences are MGHDK and SYGVNS. CDR3 length: 14 residues. CDR3 sequence (DNA): TGTGCCAGCAGTAGGGGGCAAGGTTACAATGAGCAGTTCTTC. Encoded protein: CASSRGQGYNEQFF.

The chain joins TRBV19 to TRBJ2-4; TRBD2 matches at 12 bases. This CDR3 spans 21 amino acids. Trimming removed 6 bases from V and 1 base from J; junction bases left unmatched: 19. CDR1 and CDR2 (germline): LNHDA, SQIVND (reference sequence). CDR3 residues: CASSGVGPGTSGSLAKNIQYF. CDR3 sequence (DNA): TGTGCCAGTAGCGGGGTGGGCCCCGGGACTAGCGGGTCATTGGCCAAAAACATTCAGTACTTC.